Following are 19 T cell receptor beta chains from one sample sequenced in a study of blood T cell repertoires in COVID-19. Profiling relied on immunoSEQ multiplex PCR, and the TCRdb table lists in-frame clones only, not all of them. This table holds 190,000 or so clones, 70% to 85% found once. Material for sequencing was peripheral blood. The receptors derive from a woman of 80 years or more with acute or convalescent COVID-19.

Written as DNA, the CDR3 is TGTGCCAGCAGCGTGCCGGGCGGACAGCTCTCTGGAAACACCATATATTTT. The encoded protein is CASSVPGGQLSGNTIYF. This sequence joins TRBV9 and TRBJ1-3; tentatively, D is TRBD1 (6 bases). CDR1 and CDR2 (germline): SGDLS, YYNGEE. The CDR3 loop spans 17 amino acids. Trimming pared 2 bases from V and 0 bases from J, leaving 15 bases between. The entire variable domain, with the rest obtained from reference TRBV9 and TRBJ1-3, is as follows: DSGVTQTPKHLITATGQRVTLRCSPRSGDLSVYWYQQSLDQGLQFLIQYYNGEERAKGNILERFSAQQFPDLHSELNLSSLELGDSALYFCASSVPGGQLSGNTIYFGEGSWLTVV.

As regards this clone: Other DNA sequences in the same sample also yield this CDR3. This chain links TRBV7-2 with TRBJ1-5; D gene ambiguous. Trimming removed 0 bases from V and 1 base from J, with 10 bases in between. Germline values: CDR1 SGHTA, CDR2 FQGNSA. This CDR3 contains 16 residues. This CDR3 is CASSLAGGRSNQPQHF. In DNA, the CDR3 is TGTGCCAGCAGCTTAGCGGGAGGACGCAGCAATCAGCCCCAGCATTTT.

V is TRBV5-5 and J is TRBJ1-1; D is uncertain. Deletions cut 4 bases from V and 4 bases from J, with 20 bases between. Germline assignment: CDR1 SGHKS and CDR2 YYEKEE (reference sequence). This CDR3 region has 16 residues. DNA for the CDR3: TGTGCCAGCAGCCCACTCTACGGAGGGTCGGGCACTGAAGCTTTCTTT. It yields the protein CASSPLYGGSGTEAFF. The full variable domain, rest sourced from reference TRBV5-5 and TRBJ1-1, is DAGVTQSPTHLIKTRGQQVTLRCSPISGHKSVSWYQQVLGQGPQFIFQYYEKEERGRGNFPDRFSARQFPNYSSELNVNALLLGDSALYLCASSPLYGGSGTEAFFGQGTRLTVV.

The chain is built from TRBV18 and TRBJ1-1; D remains unclear. CDR1 is KGHSH and CDR2 is LQKENI in the germline V gene. Trimming took off 1 base at V and 2 bases at J, with 8 bases between the two ends. CDR3 size: 14 residues. The CDR3 nucleotides read TGTGCCAGCTCACCACTACAACTAAACACTGAAGCTTTCTTT. Encoded protein: CASSPLQLNTEAFF. The entire variable domain, with the rest obtained from reference TRBV18 and TRBJ1-1, is as follows: NAGVMQNPRHLVRRRGQEARLRCSPMKGHSHVYWYRQLPEEGLKFMVYLQKENIIDESGMPKERFSAEFPKEGPSILRIQQVVRGDSAAYFCASSPLQLNTEAFFGQGTRLTVV.

This chain links TRBV5-4 with TRBJ1-2; no definite D call. This CDR3 is built from 15 residues. V lost 0 bases to trimming and J lost 0 bases, with 9 bases between them. Germline-derived CDR1 and CDR2 are SGHNT and YYREEE (reference sequence). In DNA form, the CDR3 reads TGTGCCAGCAGCTTGGATCAGACTGCTAACTATGGCTACACCTTC. Translated: CASSLDQTANYGYTF.

The chain is built from TRBV21-1 and TRBJ2-5; TRBD1, as called in the table, went unchecked against the DNA. TRBV21-1 is a known pseudogene. CDR3 size: 16 residues. Here the CDR3 reads CASTTGGGQIQETQYF. In DNA form, the CDR3 reads TGTGCCAGCACTACTGGTGGGGGCCAAATCCAAGAGACCCAGTACTTC.

The CDR3 bases are TGTGCCAGCAGCAAAGACAGGGGTGCGCAGTATTTT. It specifies CASSKDRGAQYF. The V call is TRBV6-2 or TRBV6-3, the J call TRBJ2-3, with 8 nucleotides matching TRBD1. With 6 bases clipped from V and 10 bases from J, the junction kept 6 bases outside the gene matches. Germline-derived CDR1 and CDR2 are MNHEY and SVGEGT. CDR3 length: 12 residues.

This clone was seen a few times. The chain links TRBV21-1 to TRBJ1-2; TRBD1 is taken as the D call from the table, unchecked against the DNA. TRBV21-1 counts as a pseudogene. This CDR3 is 16 amino acids long. The DNA for the CDR3 is TGTGCCAGCAGCAAAGGGGGGACAGGCCCCGTCCATGGCTACACCTTC. Translation: CASSKGGTGPVHGYTF.

The rearrangement links TRBV5-1 to TRBJ1-2; 9 bases fit TRBD1. The V gene's germline CDR1 is SGHRS and CDR2 YFSETQ. The CDR3 covers 15 residues. After removal of 0 bases from V and 8 bases from J, the junction contained 8 bases not matched to a gene. The CDR3 reads CASSLAGTGREGYTF. For the CDR3, the DNA is TGCGCCAGCAGCTTGGCCGGGACAGGGCGGGAAGGCTACACCTTC.

CDR3 nucleotides: TGTGCCAGCAGCCGCCCAGAGGCCCGAGCTAGCACAGATACGCAGTATTTT. Amino acid sequence: CASSRPEARASTDTQYF. V and J are TRBV7-2 and TRBJ2-3; D gene unclear. Trimming stripped 5 bases from V and 0 bases from J, with 18 bases between. CDR3 length equals 17 residues. Germline lookup yields CDR1 SGHTA and CDR2 FQGNSA.

The genes are TRBV3-1 (or the pseudogene TRBV3-2) and TRBJ1-1, with 8 nucleotides matching TRBD1. The junction had 3 bases not matched to a gene; V was cut back by 2 bases and J by 4 bases. This CDR3 has 14 residues. Germline lookup yields CDR1 LGHDT and CDR2 YNNKEL (reference sequence). CDR3 coding DNA: TGTGCCAGCAGCCAAACAACAGGGGGCACTGAAGCTTTCTTT. This sequence encodes CASSQTTGGTEAFF.

The rearrangement joins TRBV20-1 to TRBJ2-5, with unresolved D. Per the germline V gene, CDR1 is DFQATT and CDR2 is SNEGSKA (reference sequence). With 2 bases removed from V and 3 bases from J, the gap between germline ends came to 4 bases. This CDR3 comprises 11 residues. The CDR3 protein is CSARTEETQYF. CDR3 coding DNA: TGCAGTGCTAGAACAGAAGAGACCCAGTACTTC.

The chain has TRBV4-1 and TRBJ1-6; 7 positions match TRBD1. Germline values: CDR1 MGHRA, CDR2 YSYEKL. There are 16 residues in the CDR3. Germline trimming cut 5 bases from V and 7 bases from J; bases unmatched to any gene: 11. The CDR3 protein is CASSAGQGGRNSPLHF. CDR3 coding DNA: TGCGCCAGCAGCGCCGGTCAGGGGGGCCGAAATTCACCCCTCCACTTT.

V and J are TRBV7-9 and TRBJ1-1; tentative D call: TRBD1 (5 bases). The ends were cut back, 0 bases at V and 3 bases at J, with 11 bases in the middle. This CDR3 is built from 15 residues. CDR1 SEHNR and CDR2 FQNEAQ come from the germline V gene (reference sequence). CDR3 sequence: CASSLAVAGYTEAFF. The CDR3 DNA follows: TGTGCCAGCAGCTTAGCAGTCGCAGGGTACACTGAAGCTTTCTTT. The full variable domain, rest sourced from reference TRBV7-9 and TRBJ1-1, is DTGVSQNPRHKITKRGQNVTFRCDPISEHNRLYWYRQTLGQGPEFLTYFQNEAQLEKSRLLSDRFSAERPKGSFSTLEIQRTEQGDSAMYLCASSLAVAGYTEAFFGQGTRLTVV.

The chain joins TRBV4-3 to TRBJ2-1; 7 nucleotides line up with TRBD2. The germline CDR1 and CDR2 sequences are LGHNA and YSLEER. V lost 4 bases and J lost 9; bases outside the gene matches: 9. This CDR3 contains 14 residues. Here the CDR3 DNA reads TGCGCCAGCAGCCTCCACGGGGGGTTCGGTGAGCAGTTCTTC. Its translation: CASSLHGGFGEQFF.

The chain carries TRBV6-5 and TRBJ1-1, with 7 bases lining up with TRBD1. Looked up from germline, CDR1 is MNHEY and CDR2 is SVGAGI. This CDR3 comprises 14 residues. The J segment lost 0 bases and the V segment lost 6 bases, leaving 4 bases of the junction unmatched. In DNA, the CDR3 is TGTGCCAGCAGATGGGGACAGTTGAACACTGAAGCTTTCTTT. Its translation is CASRWGQLNTEAFF.

The chain uses TRBV5-1 and TRBJ2-5; 11 positions match TRBD2. The V segment lost 4 bases and the J segment 1 base; nucleotides outside the gene matches: 6. Germline values: CDR1 SGHRS, CDR2 YFSETQ. The CDR3 is 16 residues long. CDR3 sequence reads: CASSSGTSGPQETQYF. The CDR3 bases are TGCGCCAGCAGCAGTGGGACTAGCGGACCCCAAGAGACCCAGTACTTC.

The genes are TRBV10-3 and TRBJ1-6; 7 nucleotides align to TRBD1. With 8 bases clipped from V and 13 bases from J, the junction kept 11 bases outside the gene matches. This CDR3 comprises 13 residues. CDR1 is ENHRY and CDR2 is SYGVKD in the germline V gene. This CDR3 is CAIQNNRGLPLHF. Here the CDR3 DNA reads TGTGCCATCCAGAATAACAGGGGATTGCCCCTCCACTTT.

J is TRBJ1-1 and V is TRBV19, with 8 bases aligning to TRBD1. Unmatched junction bases numbered 14, after V lost 6 bases and J lost 2 bases. Germline values: CDR1 LNHDA, CDR2 SQIVND (reference sequence). This CDR3 is built from 17 residues. CDR3 loop: CASSRHGQGGTNTEAFF. CDR3 DNA sequence: TGTGCCAGTAGCAGACACGGACAGGGTGGGACTAACACTGAAGCTTTCTTT.